This T cell receptor beta chain emerged from a study of read filtering for tumor transcriptome and immune sequencing (dated by TCRdb to 2018 to 2020). Background for the entire study: The cohort consisted of approximately 17 male and some 15 female patients, with a mean age of about 66 years and an age range of roughly 45 to 85. A main aim was a read-filtering strategy for immune repertoire data, specifically whether clonotypes supported by a single read should be removed. By revised international staging, under 10 patients were R-ISS I, under 20 were R-ISS II and roughly 7 were R-ISS III. Per sample, about 3.5 to 11 million TCR-region mapped reads were obtained with IR-seq, compared with only roughly 80 to 1,300 with RNA-seq. Whole-transcriptome libraries were prepared with the TruSeq RNA Access Library Prep Kit after DNase treatment. The study compared TCR repertoires from targeted immune repertoire sequencing and bulk whole-transcriptome sequencing run on the same bone marrow samples. What the authors observed across the whole study: In IR-seq, single-read clonotypes were about four fifths of clonotypes but approximately 4% of total reads; in RNA-seq they were around 75% of clonotypes and 44.6% of reads. The sorted CD138-negative fraction was composed of a mixed bone marrow immune population rather than of purified T cells. When single-read clonotypes were removed, the proportions of shared clonotypes in IR-seq and RNA-seq correlated more strongly. Compared with RNA-seq, IR-seq captured clonotypes at much greater depth and more reliably, and a smaller IR-seq throughput was enough to identify most of the shared clonotypes.

There are many counts of this clonotype. Its antigen is still unknown. Base qualities are not recorded, but no much larger clone differs from it by a single base. The germline V gene gives CDR1 as SGHRS and CDR2 as YFSETQ. V is pared back by 2 bases and J by 3 bases, with 11 bases lying between the germline termini. Taken from cysteine to phenylalanine, the CDR3 has 15 residues. The retained sequence is limited to the CDR3, 45 bases, with the frame set at the first base. TCR libraries were built from 400 ng RNA with the Immunoverse kit, using molecular barcoded adaptors covering alpha/delta and beta/gamma chains. TCR library preparation was performed with the same RNA that was used for transcriptome sequencing. Sequencing of the TCR libraries was done on an Illumina HiSeq 4000 with 2 x 150 cycles. On the study's bioinformatics: With MiXCR, TCR reads were aligned to human V, D, J and C references and assembled into CDR3 clonotypes, with quality filtering and error correction included. The tcR package in R was used to analyze clonotype counts and gene usage diversity. For inspection of raw mapping reads, RNA-seq reads were mapped by STAR aligner version 2.5.3a onto GRCh37 of the human genome. To test how sequencing depth affects detected clonotypes, IR-seq fastq files were randomly downsampled with Seqtk 1.3. Using fastp at Q25 and MiXCR, TCRdb reprocessed the public reads and kept productive beta chains. Entries are consolidated by CDR3 protein sequence, retaining the most common genes and DNA. Here the V and J calls rest on TCRdb's processing, not on the authors' analysis. This sample has 100,000 to 150,000 distinct CDR3 sequences in its table, and over 10% of those were observed once. The ten largest clonotypes hold 8% to 13% of the sample.

Each patient had bone marrow sampled at the time of active disease. Ficoll-Hypaque density gradient centrifugation was used to isolate the bone marrow mononuclear cells. CD138-negative cells were obtained by negative selection after labeling with CD138 magnetic microbeads on a MACS separator, removing myeloma plasma cells. Flow cytometry with CD138 antibodies on an Attune NxT was used to check how pure the isolated cells were. TRIzol reagent was used to extract total RNA, which was then quantified with a NanoDrop spectrophotometer. For each patient, the CD138-negative bone marrow sample underwent paired RNA-seq and IR-seq.

The TCR sequence derives from a donor over 35 with multiple myeloma. This receptor chain uses TRBV5-1 and TRBJ1-4, with the D gene too uncertain to name. The sequenced sample was a population of CD138-negative cells sorted from bone marrow. The cell subset or site tag for this specimen amounts to: bone marrow mononuclear cells depleted of CD138+ plasma/myeloma cells by negative magnetic selection. At the DNA level, the sequence is TGCGCCAGCAGCTTTCGCGGGATGGCTAATGAAAAACTGTTTTTT. This is translated as CASSFRGMANEKLFF. The entire variable domain, with the stretches around the CDR3 drawn from the reference TRBV5-1 and TRBJ1-4 proteins, is KAGVTQTPRYLIKTRGQQVTLSCSPISGHRSVSWYQQTPGQGLQFLFEYFSETQRNKGNFPGRFSGRQFSNSRSEMNVSTLELGDSALYLCASSFRGMANEKLFFGSGTQLSVL.